The T cell receptor (beta chain) described here comes from a study of blood T cell repertoires in COVID-19. CDR1 is MNHEY, CDR2 SVGAGI, per germline. Trimming shortened V by 8 bases and J by 6 bases, and 9 bases separated the two germline ends. This CDR3 region has 11 residues. This clone was picked up one time. Assay used: immunoSEQ multiplex PCR; TCRdb lists only in-frame clones, some missing. The data contain 60,000 or so clones, 75% to 90% of them singletons. The chain is built from TRBV6-5 and TRBJ2-3, with unresolved D. The receptor was derived from a human donor with active COVID-19. The donor label of this sample is uncertain. The sequenced sample consisted of peripheral blood. The CDR3 coding sequence is TGTGCCAGCCACAACGGGGATACGCAGTATTTT. This encodes CASHNGDTQYF.